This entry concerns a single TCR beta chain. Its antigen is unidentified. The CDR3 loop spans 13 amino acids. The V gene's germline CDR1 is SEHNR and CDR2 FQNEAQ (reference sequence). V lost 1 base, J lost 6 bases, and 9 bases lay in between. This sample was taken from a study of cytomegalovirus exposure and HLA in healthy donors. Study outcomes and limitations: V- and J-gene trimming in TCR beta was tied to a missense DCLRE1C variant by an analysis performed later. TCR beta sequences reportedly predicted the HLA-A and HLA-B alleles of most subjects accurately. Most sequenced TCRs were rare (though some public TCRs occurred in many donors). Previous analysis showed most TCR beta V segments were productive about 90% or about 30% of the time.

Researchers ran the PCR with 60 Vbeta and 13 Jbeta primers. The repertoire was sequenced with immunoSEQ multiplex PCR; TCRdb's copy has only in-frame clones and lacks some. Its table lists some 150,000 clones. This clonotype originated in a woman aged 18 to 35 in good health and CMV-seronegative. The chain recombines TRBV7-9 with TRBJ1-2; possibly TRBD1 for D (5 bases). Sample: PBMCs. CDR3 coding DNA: TGTGCCAGCAGCTTAGGCAGGGTGGATGGCTACACCTTC. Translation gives CASSLGRVDGYTF.